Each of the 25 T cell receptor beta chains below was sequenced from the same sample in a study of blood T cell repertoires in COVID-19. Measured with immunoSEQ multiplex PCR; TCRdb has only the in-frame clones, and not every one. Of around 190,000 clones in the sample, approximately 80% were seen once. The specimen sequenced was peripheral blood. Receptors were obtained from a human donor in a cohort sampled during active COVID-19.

This CDR3 reads CASSFGFPGAVGASGNQPQHF. The CDR3 DNA reads TGTGCCAGTAGTTTCGGGTTCCCAGGGGCGGTGGGGGCATCTGGCAATCAGCCCCAGCATTTT. The V call is TRBV19, the J call TRBJ1-5, with D perhaps TRBD1 (6 bases). V dropped 5 bases and J dropped 2 bases, with 31 bases sitting between them. This CDR3 contains 21 residues. Germline V lookup: CDR1 LNHDA, CDR2 SQIVND (reference sequence).

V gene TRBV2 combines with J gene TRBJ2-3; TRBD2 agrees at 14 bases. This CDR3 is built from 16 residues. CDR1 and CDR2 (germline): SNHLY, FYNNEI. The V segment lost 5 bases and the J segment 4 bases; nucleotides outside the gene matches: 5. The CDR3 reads CASSLGLAGGPDTQYF. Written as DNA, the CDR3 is TGTGCCAGCAGTCTCGGACTAGCGGGGGGCCCAGATACGCAGTATTTT.

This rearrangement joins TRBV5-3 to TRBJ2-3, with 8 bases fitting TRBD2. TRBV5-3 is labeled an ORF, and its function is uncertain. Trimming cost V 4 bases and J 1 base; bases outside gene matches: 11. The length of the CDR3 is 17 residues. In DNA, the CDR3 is TGTGCCAGAAGCAACCATTCAGCGGGAGTCGGCACAGATACGCAGTATTTT. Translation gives CARSNHSAGVGTDTQYF.

As DNA, the CDR3 is TGTGCCAGCAGCTTAGACCCGGGACAGGGCTCCTACGAGCAGTACTTC. Protein sequence: CASSLDPGQGSYEQYF. This chain links TRBV13 with TRBJ2-7, with 9 bases fitting TRBD1. The ends lost 1 base at V and 0 bases at J; junction bases unmatched: 4. Germline V CDR1 and CDR2: PRHDT, FYEKMQ (reference sequence). This CDR3 is 16 amino acids long.

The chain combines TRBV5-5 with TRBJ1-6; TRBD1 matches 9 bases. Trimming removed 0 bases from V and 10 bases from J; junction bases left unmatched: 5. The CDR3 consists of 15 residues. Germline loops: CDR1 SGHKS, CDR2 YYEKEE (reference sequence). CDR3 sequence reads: CASSLDATGGSPLHF. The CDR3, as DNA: TGTGCCAGCAGCTTGGATGCGACAGGGGGATCACCCCTCCACTTT.

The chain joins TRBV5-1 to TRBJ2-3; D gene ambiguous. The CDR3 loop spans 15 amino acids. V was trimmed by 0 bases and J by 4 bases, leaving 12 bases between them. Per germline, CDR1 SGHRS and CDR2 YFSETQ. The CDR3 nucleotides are TGCGCCAGCAGCTTGGCCCTAACCCTGTCAGATACGCAGTATTTT. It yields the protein CASSLALTLSDTQYF.

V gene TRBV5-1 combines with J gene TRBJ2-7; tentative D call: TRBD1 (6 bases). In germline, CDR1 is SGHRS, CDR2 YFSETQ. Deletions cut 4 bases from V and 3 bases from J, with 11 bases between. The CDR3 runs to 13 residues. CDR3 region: CASSAGQYYEQYF. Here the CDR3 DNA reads TGCGCCAGCAGCGCCGGACAGTACTACGAGCAGTACTTC.

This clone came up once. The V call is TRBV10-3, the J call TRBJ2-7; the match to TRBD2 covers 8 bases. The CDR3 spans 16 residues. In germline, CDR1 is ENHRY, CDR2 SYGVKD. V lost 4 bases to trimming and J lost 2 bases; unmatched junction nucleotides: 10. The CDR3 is CAISAILLAGAYEQYF. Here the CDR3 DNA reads TGTGCCATCAGTGCCATTCTCCTAGCGGGCGCCTACGAGCAGTACTTC.

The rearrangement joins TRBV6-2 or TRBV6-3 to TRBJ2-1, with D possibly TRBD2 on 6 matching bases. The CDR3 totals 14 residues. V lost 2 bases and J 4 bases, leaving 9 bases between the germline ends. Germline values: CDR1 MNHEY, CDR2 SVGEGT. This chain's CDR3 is CASSYRDLYNEQFF. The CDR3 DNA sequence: TGTGCCAGCAGTTACCGGGACTTATACAATGAGCAGTTCTTC.

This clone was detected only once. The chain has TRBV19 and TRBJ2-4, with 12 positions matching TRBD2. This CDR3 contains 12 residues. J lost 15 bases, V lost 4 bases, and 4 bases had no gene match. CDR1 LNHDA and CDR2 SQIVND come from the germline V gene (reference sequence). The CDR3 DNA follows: TGTGCCAGTAGTACGGGACTAGCGGGTTGGTACTTC. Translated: CASSTGLAGWYF.

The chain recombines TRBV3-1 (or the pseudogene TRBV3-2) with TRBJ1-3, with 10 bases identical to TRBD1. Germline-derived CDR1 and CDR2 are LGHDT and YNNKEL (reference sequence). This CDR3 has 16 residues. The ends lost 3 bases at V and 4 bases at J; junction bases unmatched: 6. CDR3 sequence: CASSQSDRGRGNTIYF. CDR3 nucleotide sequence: TGTGCCAGCAGCCAGTCCGACAGGGGGCGAGGAAACACCATATATTTT.

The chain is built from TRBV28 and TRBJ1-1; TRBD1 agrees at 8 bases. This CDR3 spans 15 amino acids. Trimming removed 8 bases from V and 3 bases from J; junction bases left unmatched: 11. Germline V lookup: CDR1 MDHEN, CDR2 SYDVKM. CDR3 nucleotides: TGTGCCAGCTACAAGCGGACAGGGCGATACACTGAAGCTTTCTTT. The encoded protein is CASYKRTGRYTEAFF.

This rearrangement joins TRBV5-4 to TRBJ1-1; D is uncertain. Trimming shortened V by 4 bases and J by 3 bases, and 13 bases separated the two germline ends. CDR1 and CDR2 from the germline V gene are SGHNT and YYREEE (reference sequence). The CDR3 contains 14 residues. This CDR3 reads CASSQRNGDTEAFF. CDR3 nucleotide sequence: TGTGCCAGCAGCCAGAGGAACGGGGACACTGAAGCTTTCTTT.

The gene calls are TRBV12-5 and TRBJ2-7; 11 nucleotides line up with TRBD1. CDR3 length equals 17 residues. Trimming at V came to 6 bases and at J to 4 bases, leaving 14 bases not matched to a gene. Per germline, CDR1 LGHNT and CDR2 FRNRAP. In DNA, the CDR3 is TGTGCTAGTGGCACCGCCCCCCGGACAGGGGGCTGGTACGAGCAGTACTTC. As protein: CASGTAPRTGGWYEQYF.

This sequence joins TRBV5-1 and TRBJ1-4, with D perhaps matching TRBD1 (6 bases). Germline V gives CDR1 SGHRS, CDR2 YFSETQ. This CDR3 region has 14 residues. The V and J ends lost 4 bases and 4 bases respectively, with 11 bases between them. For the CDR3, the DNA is TGCGCCAGCAGCGACGGGACATTTAATGAAAAACTGTTTTTT. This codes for CASSDGTFNEKLFF.

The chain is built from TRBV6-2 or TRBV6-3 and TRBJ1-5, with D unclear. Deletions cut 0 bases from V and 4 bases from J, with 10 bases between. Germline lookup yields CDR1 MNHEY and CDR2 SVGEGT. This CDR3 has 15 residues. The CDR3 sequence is CASSYSMTTNQPQHF. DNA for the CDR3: TGTGCCAGCAGTTACTCGATGACTACTAATCAGCCCCAGCATTTT.

This chain's CDR3 is CASSQGTGLMATTIYF. In DNA, the CDR3 is TGTGCCAGCAGCCAGGGGACAGGCCTTATGGCCACCACCATATATTTT. This rearrangement joins TRBV7-9 to TRBJ1-3; 8 bases line up with TRBD1. This CDR3 is built from 16 residues. The junction had 15 bases not matched to a gene; V was cut back by 5 bases and J by 9 bases. Germline V gene data show CDR1 as SEHNR and CDR2 as FQNEAQ (reference sequence).

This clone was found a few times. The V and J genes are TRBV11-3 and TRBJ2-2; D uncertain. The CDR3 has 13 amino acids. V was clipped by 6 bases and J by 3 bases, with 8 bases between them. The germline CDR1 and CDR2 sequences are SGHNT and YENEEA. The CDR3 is CASSNRDTGELFF. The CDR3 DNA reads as TGTGCCAGCAGTAACAGAGACACCGGGGAGCTGTTTTTT.

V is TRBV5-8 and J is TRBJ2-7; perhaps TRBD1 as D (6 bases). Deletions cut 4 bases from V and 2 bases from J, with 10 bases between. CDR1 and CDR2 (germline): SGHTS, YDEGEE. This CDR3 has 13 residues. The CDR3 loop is CASSRTVTYEQYF. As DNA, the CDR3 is TGTGCCAGCAGCCGGACAGTAACCTACGAGCAGTACTTC.

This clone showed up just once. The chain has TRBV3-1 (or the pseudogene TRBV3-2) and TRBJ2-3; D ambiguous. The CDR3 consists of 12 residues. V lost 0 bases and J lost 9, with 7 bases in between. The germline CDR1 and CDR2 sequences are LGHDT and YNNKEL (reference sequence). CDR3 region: CASSQDLATQYF. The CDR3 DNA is TGTGCCAGCAGCCAAGATTTAGCCACGCAGTATTTT.

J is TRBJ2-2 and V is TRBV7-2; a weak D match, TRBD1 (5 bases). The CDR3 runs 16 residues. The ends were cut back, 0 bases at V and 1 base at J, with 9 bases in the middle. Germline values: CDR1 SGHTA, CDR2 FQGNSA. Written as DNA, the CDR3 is TGTGCCAGCAGCTTAGCAACCGGACAGAACACCGGGGAGCTGTTTTTT. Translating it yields CASSLATGQNTGELFF.

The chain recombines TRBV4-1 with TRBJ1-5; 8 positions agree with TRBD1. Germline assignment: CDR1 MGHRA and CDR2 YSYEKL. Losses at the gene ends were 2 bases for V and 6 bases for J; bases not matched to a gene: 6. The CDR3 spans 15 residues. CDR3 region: CASSQRSGGGQPQHF. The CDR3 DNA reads TGCGCCAGCAGCCAAAGGTCAGGGGGCGGTCAGCCCCAGCATTTT.

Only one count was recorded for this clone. The CDR3 nucleotides are TGTGCCAGCAGTTACAGGGGGCGCGGGGCCTACGAGCAGTACTTC. Protein product: CASSYRGRGAYEQYF. The chain is built from TRBV27 and TRBJ2-7, with 9 bases lining up with TRBD1. Germline values: CDR1 MNHEY, CDR2 SMNVEV (reference sequence). The CDR3 is made up of 15 amino acids. V lost 4 bases and J lost 2; bases outside the gene matches: 6.

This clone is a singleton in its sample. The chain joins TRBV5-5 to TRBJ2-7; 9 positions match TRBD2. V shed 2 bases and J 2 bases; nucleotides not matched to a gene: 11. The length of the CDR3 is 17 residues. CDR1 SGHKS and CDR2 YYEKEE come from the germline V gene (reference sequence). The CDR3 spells CASSFVISGSSPYEQYF. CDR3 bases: TGTGCCAGCAGCTTCGTAATTAGCGGGAGTTCCCCCTACGAGCAGTACTTC. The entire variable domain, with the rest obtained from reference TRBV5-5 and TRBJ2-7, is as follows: DAGVTQSPTHLIKTRGQQVTLRCSPISGHKSVSWYQQVLGQGPQFIFQYYEKEERGRGNFPDRFSARQFPNYSSELNVNALLLGDSALYLCASSFVISGSSPYEQYFGPGTRLTVT.

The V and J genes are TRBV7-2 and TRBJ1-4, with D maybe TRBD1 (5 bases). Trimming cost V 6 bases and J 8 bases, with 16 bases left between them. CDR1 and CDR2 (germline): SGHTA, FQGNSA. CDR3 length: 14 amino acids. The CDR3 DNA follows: TGTGCCAGCAGACCAGGGATGTCGCGGGAAAAACTGTTTTTT. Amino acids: CASRPGMSREKLFF.